This TCR beta chain was captured in a study of graft-versus-host responses after intestinal transplantation. For the study at large: All of the recipients had induction that used anti-thymocyte globulin, then tacrolimus and steroids for approximately 3 years.

Germline trimming cut 5 bases from V and 0 bases from J; bases unmatched to any gene: 7. The CDR3 is 16 amino acids. Germline V CDR1 and CDR2: LNHDA, SQIVND (reference sequence). Details on this clone: What it recognizes is unknown.

Sequenced by immunoSEQ multiplex PCR; TCRdb stores in-frame clones only, minus some. The sample lists around 88,000 clones; around 86% were seen once. The receptor was isolated from a human donor who received an intestinal transplant. This specimen consisted of unstimulated CD8+ T cells sorted from spleen or lymph node cells, obtained before intestinal transplant. The rearrangement uses TRBV19 and TRBJ2-1, with TRBD1 matching over 7 bases. CDR3 sequence reads: CASSLTGWVSYNEQFF. The CDR3 DNA sequence: TGTGCCAGTAGTTTGACAGGGTGGGTCTCCTACAATGAGCAGTTCTTC.